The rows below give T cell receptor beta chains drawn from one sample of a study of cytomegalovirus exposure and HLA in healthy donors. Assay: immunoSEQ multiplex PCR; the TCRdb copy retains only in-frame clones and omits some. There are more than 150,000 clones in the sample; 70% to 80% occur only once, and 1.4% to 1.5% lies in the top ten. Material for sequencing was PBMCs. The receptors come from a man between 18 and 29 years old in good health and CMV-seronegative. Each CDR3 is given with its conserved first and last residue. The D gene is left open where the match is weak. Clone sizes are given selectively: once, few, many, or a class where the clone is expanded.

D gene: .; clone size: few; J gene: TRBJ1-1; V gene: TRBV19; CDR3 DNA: TGTGCCAGTAGTATGCGACAGCTTAACACTGAAGCTTTCTTT; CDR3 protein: CASSMRQLNTEAFF
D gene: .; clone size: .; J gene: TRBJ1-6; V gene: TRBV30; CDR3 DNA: TGTGCCTGGAGCTCACCCCGGGTATTTGGTTCACCCCTCCACTTT; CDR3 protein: CAWSSPRVFGSPLHF
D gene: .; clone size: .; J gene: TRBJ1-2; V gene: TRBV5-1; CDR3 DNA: TGCGCCAGCAGCTTAGCTGCCGGGACAAACTATGGCTACACCTTC; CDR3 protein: CASSLAAGTNYGYTF
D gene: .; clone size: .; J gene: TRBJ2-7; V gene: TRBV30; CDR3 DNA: TGTGCCTGGGGAGCCTACGAGCAGTACTTC; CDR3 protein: CAWGAYEQYF
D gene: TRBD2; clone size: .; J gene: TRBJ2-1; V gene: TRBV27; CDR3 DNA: TGTGCCAGCAGTTTATCTCCAAAAATAGCGGGAGGATCCTACAATGAGCAGTTCTTC; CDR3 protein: CASSLSPKIAGGSYNEQFF
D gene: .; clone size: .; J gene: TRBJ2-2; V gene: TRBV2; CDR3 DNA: TGTGCCAGCAGTGAACAGGGAGCGGGCGGGGAGCTGTTTTTT; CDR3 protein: CASSEQGAGGELFF
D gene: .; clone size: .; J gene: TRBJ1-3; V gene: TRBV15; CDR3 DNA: TGTGCCACCAGCAGGGAGGGAGGGGGTTTCTCTGGAAACACCATATATTTT; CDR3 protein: CATSREGGGFSGNTIYF
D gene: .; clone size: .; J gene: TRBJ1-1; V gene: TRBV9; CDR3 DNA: TGTGCCAGCAGCGTGGGAGGGTTGACTGAAGCTTTCTTT; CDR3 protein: CASSVGGLTEAFF
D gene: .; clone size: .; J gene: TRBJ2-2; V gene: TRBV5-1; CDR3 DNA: TGCGCCAGCAGCTTGATAGTGAACACCGGGGAGCTGTTTTTT; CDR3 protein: CASSLIVNTGELFF
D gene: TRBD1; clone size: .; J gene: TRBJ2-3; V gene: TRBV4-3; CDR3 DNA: TGCGCCAGCAGCCAAGATGACAGGGGACTCACAGATACGCAGTATTTT; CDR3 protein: CASSQDDRGLTDTQYF
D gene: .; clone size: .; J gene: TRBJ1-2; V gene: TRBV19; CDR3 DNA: TGTGCCAGTAGCCCTAATTGGGGAGTCTATGGCTACACCTTC; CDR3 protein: CASSPNWGVYGYTF
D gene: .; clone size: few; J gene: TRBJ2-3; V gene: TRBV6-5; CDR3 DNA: TGTGCCAGCGGTAGCGTGGCAGATACGCAGTATTTT; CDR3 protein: CASGSVADTQYF
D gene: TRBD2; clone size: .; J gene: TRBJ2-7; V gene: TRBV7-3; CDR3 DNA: TGTGCCAGCAGCCCAATCGGGGCGCGGGGGGACGAGCAGTACTTC; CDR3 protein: CASSPIGARGDEQYF
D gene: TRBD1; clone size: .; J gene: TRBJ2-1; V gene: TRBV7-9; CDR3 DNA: TGTGCCAGCAGCTTATTCGGGACAGAGCTCTACAATGAGCAGTTCTTC; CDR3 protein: CASSLFGTELYNEQFF
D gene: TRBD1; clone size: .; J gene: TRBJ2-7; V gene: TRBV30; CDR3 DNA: TGTGCCTGGCAAACCGGGACAGGGGGCGACGAGCAGTACTTC; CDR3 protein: CAWQTGTGGDEQYF
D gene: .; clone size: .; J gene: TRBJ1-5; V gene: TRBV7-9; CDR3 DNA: TGTGCCAGCAGCTTAGCTGGTCAGGGTTTTGTGAGTCAGCCCCAGCATTTT; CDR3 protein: CASSLAGQGFVSQPQHF
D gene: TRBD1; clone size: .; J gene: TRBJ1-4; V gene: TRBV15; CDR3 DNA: TGTGCCACCAGCAGCCAGGGGGTAGAAAAACTGTTTTTT; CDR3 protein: CATSSQGVEKLFF
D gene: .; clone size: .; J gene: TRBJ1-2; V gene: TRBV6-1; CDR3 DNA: TGTGCCAGCAGTGAATGGCCGGTTTTGAGGGTTAACTATGGCTACACCTTC; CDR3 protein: CASSEWPVLRVNYGYTF
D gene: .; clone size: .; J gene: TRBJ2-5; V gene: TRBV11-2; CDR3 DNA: TGTGCCAGCAGCTTAACTCTGCCGGGGGGCGGGAGAGAGACCCAGTACTTC; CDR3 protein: CASSLTLPGGGRETQYF
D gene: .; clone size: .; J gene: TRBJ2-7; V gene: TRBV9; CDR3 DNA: TGTGCCAGCAGCGTTAGCGGTACTTCCTACGAGCAGTACTTC; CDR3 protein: CASSVSGTSYEQYF
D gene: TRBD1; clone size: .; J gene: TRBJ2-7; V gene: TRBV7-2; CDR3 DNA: TGTGCTAGCAGCTCTCCGGGACAGGTTCGAGAGCAGTACTTC; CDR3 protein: CASSSPGQVREQYF